Listed below are T cell receptor beta chains from one sample, sequenced in a study of T cells in localized non-small cell lung cancer. Repertoires were generated with immunoSEQ multiplex PCR, while TCRdb's copy carries only in-frame clones and drops some. The sample lists approximately 70,000 clones; 80% to 90% were seen once. The sample was peripheral blood, taken before any cancer treatment. The receptor source for this set is a male donor at least 60 years old with stage III squamous cell lung carcinoma. Both conserved end residues are part of each CDR3. The order of the fields is clone size, V gene, D gene, CDR3 protein. D genes are given only for firm matches. Not all rows give a size; the values are once, few, many and, for expanded clones, a class.

. | TRBV7-2 | TRBD1 | CASRDDRGNEQYF
. | TRBV6-6 | . | CASSRGGTEAFF
few | TRBV5-1 | TRBD2 | CASSLGGGASYEQYF
. | TRBV15 | . | CATSFFDGNTEAFF
. | TRBV6-4 | . | CASSVEEGNTEAFF
. | TRBV6-6 | TRBD1 | CASRGQGYNQPQHF
. | TRBV7-2 | . | CASSLDRTGELFF
. | TRBV4-3 | . | CASSQVLVTGELFF
few | TRBV11-2 | TRBD1 | CASTLLTGSNTEAFF
. | TRBV5-4 | TRBD2 | CASSSRAGGREQFF
. | TRBV25-1 | TRBD2 | CASSGLAGGSEQFF
. | TRBV6-1 | TRBD1 | CASSEARWDRTTGNTIYF
. | TRBV9 | . | CASSPRVGTTAKNIQYF
. | TRBV6-4 | . | CASSDNRTVNSPLHF
. | TRBV4-3 | . | CASSQGKGDYGYTF
. | TRBV2 | . | CASSDEITDTQYF
. | TRBV9 | TRBD2 | CASSAGLAGGLYEQYF
once | TRBV6-5 | TRBD1 | CASSSGTVPGETQYF
. | TRBV7-2 | . | CASTYTGELFF
. | TRBV19 | . | CASRRQTNEGGLFF
. | TRBV5-8 | TRBD1 | CASSPRDRGKQPQHF
. | TRBV5-6 | . | CASSLLREGNTGELFF